Presented here are 21 T cell receptor beta chains from one specimen sequenced in a study of T cell changes during pregnancy in multiple sclerosis. The assay was immunoSEQ multiplex PCR, and TCRdb's table has in-frame clones only and misses some. The table records 16,000 or so clones, approximately 95% of them present only once. Sequencing was performed on peripheral blood, taken in the third trimester of pregnancy. The origin of the receptors is a female donor with multiple sclerosis, enrolled in a pregnancy study.

The V and J genes are TRBV5-4 and TRBJ2-7; 8 bases align to TRBD1. Unmatched junction bases numbered 7, after V lost 4 bases and J lost 1 base. CDR1 and CDR2 (germline): SGHNT, YYREEE (reference sequence). CDR3 length equals 15 residues. The CDR3 region is CASSTRQGRSYEQYF. CDR3 sequence (DNA): TGTGCCAGCAGCACCAGACAGGGGAGATCCTACGAGCAGTACTTC.

This rearrangement joins TRBV15 to TRBJ2-1; 7 bases align to TRBD2. With V trimmed by 3 bases and J by 8 bases, 4 bases remained unmatched. Germline CDR1 reads LNHNV; CDR2 reads YYDKDF (reference sequence). The CDR3 has 13 residues. CDR3 DNA sequence: TGTGCCACCAGCAGGGGGGGGTCCTATGAGCAGTTCTTC. This encodes CATSRGGSYEQFF.

The chain joins TRBV7-2 to TRBJ2-7, with TRBD1 matching over 8 bases. The V and J ends lost 1 base and 3 bases, in that order; junction bases with no gene match: 8. CDR1 and CDR2 from the germline V gene are SGHTA and FQGNSA. CDR3 length equals 16 residues. CDR3 amino acids: CASSLGRGQGNYEQYF. The CDR3 nucleotides are TGTGCCAGCAGCTTAGGTCGAGGACAGGGAAACTACGAGCAGTACTTC.

The chain carries TRBV28 and TRBJ2-7; TRBD2 matches at 8 bases. Germline CDR1 MDHEN, CDR2 SYDVKM. V shed 4 bases, J shed 7 bases, and the junction held 18 bases outside the gene matches. This CDR3 contains 17 residues. The CDR3 here is CASSSPPGGRTGREQYF. Written as DNA, the CDR3 is TGTGCCAGCAGTTCCCCCCCGGGCGGGAGGACTGGGCGTGAGCAGTACTTC.

This clone was observed a few times. V gene TRBV4-1 combines with J gene TRBJ1-1; tentative D call: TRBD1 (6 bases). Germline CDR1 is MGHRA and CDR2 is YSYEKL. This CDR3 has 13 residues. Trimming shortened V by 6 bases and J by 1 base, and 9 bases separated the two germline ends. The CDR3 protein is CASRWTANTEAFF. The CDR3 region has the DNA TGCGCCAGCAGATGGACAGCGAACACTGAAGCTTTCTTT.

The J gene is TRBJ1-2, the V gene TRBV5-1; TRBD1 agrees at 8 bases. The CDR3 consists of 13 residues. Trimming cost V 4 bases and J 7 bases; bases outside gene matches: 6. Germline loops: CDR1 SGHRS, CDR2 YFSETQ. CDR3 coding DNA: TGCGCCAGCAGCCTGGACAGGGTGGTTGGCTACACCTTC. Protein sequence: CASSLDRVVGYTF.

This chain connects TRBV7-2 to TRBJ1-4, with 8 bases aligning to TRBD1. CDR3 length: 15 amino acids. The trim removed 5 bases at V and 7 bases at J, leaving 9 bases unmatched. The V gene's germline CDR1 is SGHTA and CDR2 FQGNSA. The CDR3 DNA reads as TGTGCCAGCAGCGGTGGACAGGGTCGTTTTGAAAAACTGTTTTTT. This encodes CASSGGQGRFEKLFF.

This chain connects TRBV2 to TRBJ2-1; TRBD1 agrees at 7 bases. From germline, CDR1 is SNHLY and CDR2 FYNNEI. V shed 6 bases, J shed 1 base, and the junction held 6 bases outside the gene matches. The CDR3 totals 15 residues. As DNA, the CDR3 is TGTGCCAGCAGCCCCGGGACAGCTTCCTACAATGAGCAGTTCTTC. This gives the protein CASSPGTASYNEQFF.

This clone was detected once. The chain joins TRBV27 to TRBJ2-7; 14 bases align to TRBD2. Germline CDR1 reads MNHEY; CDR2 reads SMNVEV (reference sequence). The CDR3 spans 16 residues. Trimming removed 5 bases from V and 2 bases from J; junction bases left unmatched: 5. CDR3 sequence reads: CASSGLAGGSTYEQYF. As DNA, the CDR3 is TGTGCCAGCAGTGGACTAGCGGGAGGCTCCACCTACGAGCAGTACTTC.

The chain joins TRBV6-1 to TRBJ2-3; a weak D match, TRBD2 (5 bases). V gave up 6 bases and J gave up 2 bases, with 9 bases separating them. The CDR3 spans 13 residues. In germline, CDR1 is MNHNS, CDR2 SASEGT. CDR3 protein: CASRSGNTDTQYF. The CDR3 DNA follows: TGTGCCAGCAGGAGCGGTAACACAGATACGCAGTATTTT.

This chain links TRBV10-3 with TRBJ2-2; D possibly corresponds to TRBD1 (5 bases). CDR1 ENHRY and CDR2 SYGVKD come from the germline V gene. Trimming took off 2 bases at V and 1 base at J, with 8 bases between the two ends. The CDR3 totals 15 residues. Here the CDR3 reads CAISEVQGNTGELFF. CDR3 DNA: TGTGCCATCAGTGAGGTGCAGGGGAACACCGGGGAGCTGTTTTTT.

The rearrangement joins TRBV2 to TRBJ2-1; tentatively, D is TRBD2 (6 bases). Germline CDR1 is SNHLY and CDR2 is FYNNEI. V lost 6 bases, J lost 4 bases, and 19 bases lay in between. This CDR3 has 16 residues. CDR3 residues: CASRGPGTGSYNEQFF. The CDR3 nucleotides read TGTGCCAGCAGGGGACCCGGGACTGGATCTTACAATGAGCAGTTCTTC.

The chain recombines TRBV27 with TRBJ1-1; 8 bases line up with TRBD1. Germline V gives CDR1 MNHEY, CDR2 SMNVEV (reference sequence). CDR3 length: 15 amino acids. J lost 5 bases, V lost 5 bases, and 10 bases had no gene match. The CDR3 loop reads CASSPLGQGETEAFF. CDR3 nucleotide sequence: TGTGCCAGCAGTCCCCTCGGACAGGGAGAGACTGAAGCTTTCTTT.

The chain has TRBV9 and TRBJ2-1; D gene unclear. Germline V lookup: CDR1 SGDLS, CDR2 YYNGEE. This CDR3 spans 14 amino acids. Trimming removed 4 bases from V and 1 base from J, with 9 bases in between. The CDR3 spells CASSFDLSYNEQFF. The CDR3 DNA follows: TGTGCCAGCAGCTTTGACTTGTCCTACAATGAGCAGTTCTTC.

The chain employs TRBV21-1 and TRBJ1-2. TRBV21-1 is recorded as a pseudogene. This CDR3 is built from 13 residues. CDR3 sequence reads: CAASSWWTTGYTF. In DNA form, the CDR3 reads TGTGCCGCAAGTTCATGGTGGACTACTGGCTACACCTTC.

As DNA, the CDR3 is TGTGCCAGCAGCCCTAAGCGGGGGGGTCCCTACGAGCAGTACTTC. This gives the protein CASSPKRGGPYEQYF. V is TRBV7-6 and J is TRBJ2-7; 10 bases line up with TRBD2. The CDR3 extends over 15 amino acids. Germline trimming cut 5 bases from V and 2 bases from J; bases unmatched to any gene: 6. In germline, CDR1 is SGHVS, CDR2 FNYEAQ.

The chain joins TRBV11-2 to TRBJ2-7; 12 positions match TRBD2. Germline CDR1 reads SGHAT; CDR2 reads FQNNGV. This CDR3 comprises 15 residues. The J segment lost 2 bases and the V segment lost 5 bases, leaving 4 bases of the junction unmatched. This CDR3 reads CASSIGTSGPYEQYF. CDR3 DNA sequence: TGTGCCAGCAGCATTGGGACTAGCGGGCCCTACGAGCAGTACTTC.

This chain connects TRBV5-4 to TRBJ1-1; a possible D gene is TRBD1 (5 bases). Germline V gene lookup returns CDR1 SGHNT and CDR2 YYREEE (reference sequence). The CDR3 length is 16 residues. Trimming took off 4 bases at V and 2 bases at J, with 18 bases between the two ends. CDR3 region: CASSVRQLLTNTEAFF. The CDR3 coding sequence is TGTGCCAGCAGCGTGAGACAGCTCCTAACAAACACTGAAGCTTTCTTT.

This chain links TRBV5-1 with TRBJ2-2; 11 bases map to TRBD1. The CDR3 runs 16 residues. The junction had 3 bases not matched to a gene; V was cut back by 3 bases and J by 2 bases. The germline V gene has CDR1 SGHRS and CDR2 YFSETQ. The CDR3, as DNA: TGCGCCAGCAGCTCAGGGACAGGGGGAAACACCGGGGAGCTGTTTTTT. The encoded protein is CASSSGTGGNTGELFF.

This clone was counted between two and nine times. The chain is built from TRBV5-4 and TRBJ1-2, with TRBD1 identical over 8 bases. Germline V gene lookup returns CDR1 SGHNT and CDR2 YYREEE (reference sequence). J lost 3 bases, V lost 4 bases, and 5 bases had no gene match. The CDR3 has 14 residues. CDR3 sequence reads: CASSRTGIDYGYTF. The CDR3 nucleotides read TGTGCCAGCAGCCGGACAGGGATTGACTATGGCTACACCTTC.

The chain uses TRBV9 and TRBJ1-6; D might be TRBD1 (6 bases). Looked up from germline, CDR1 is SGDLS and CDR2 is YYNGEE. The CDR3 is 15 amino acids. Trimming took off 3 bases at V and 3 bases at J, with 10 bases between the two ends. Here the CDR3 DNA reads TGTGCCAGCAGCGGAGGGGGTTTCTATAATTCACCCCTCCACTTT. This sequence encodes CASSGGGFYNSPLHF.